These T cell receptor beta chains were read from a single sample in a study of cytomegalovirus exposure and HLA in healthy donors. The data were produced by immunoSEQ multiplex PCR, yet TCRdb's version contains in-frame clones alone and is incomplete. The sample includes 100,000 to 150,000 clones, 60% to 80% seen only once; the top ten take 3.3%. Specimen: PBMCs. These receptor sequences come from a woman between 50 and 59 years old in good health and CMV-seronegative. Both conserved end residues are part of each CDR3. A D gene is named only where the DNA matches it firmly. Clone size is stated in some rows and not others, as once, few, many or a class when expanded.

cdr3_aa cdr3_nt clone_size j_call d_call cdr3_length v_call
CASSIVYSLNEKLFF TGTGCCAGTAGTATAGTGTACAGCCTTAATGAAAAACTGTTTTTT NA TRBJ1-4 NA 15 TRBV19
CSVRLAHSYEQYF TGCAGCGTTAGACTAGCTCACTCCTACGAGCAGTACTTC NA TRBJ2-7 TRBD2 13 TRBV29-1
CASRTGEAGELFF TGTGCCAGCCGGACAGGGGAGGCCGGGGAGCTGTTTTTT NA TRBJ2-2 TRBD1 13 TRBV28
CSVRQGPEEKLFF TGCAGCGTCCGACAGGGGCCGGAAGAAAAACTGTTTTTT few TRBJ1-4 TRBD1 13 TRBV29-1
CASSMGQGIHYEQYF TGTGCCAGTAGTATGGGGCAGGGGATCCACTACGAGCAGTACTTC NA TRBJ2-7 NA 15 TRBV19
CASSRSTSSSTDTQYF TGCGCCAGCAGCCGTTCGACTAGCTCTAGCACAGATACGCAGTATTTT NA TRBJ2-3 TRBD2 16 TRBV4-1
CAWSVQAQAFF TGTGCCTGGAGTGTACAGGCCCAAGCTTTCTTT few TRBJ1-1 NA 11 TRBV30
CASRRTGSIGELFF TGTGCCAGTAGAAGGACAGGGTCCATCGGGGAGCTGTTTTTT NA TRBJ2-2 TRBD1 14 TRBV19
CASKSSGTLTDTQYF TGTGCCAGCAAGTCTAGCGGGACGTTGACAGATACGCAGTATTTT few TRBJ2-3 TRBD2 15 TRBV5-4
CAISASGTGGYEQYF TGTGCCATCAGCGCTTCTGGGACAGGGGGCTACGAGCAGTACTTC NA TRBJ2-7 TRBD1 15 TRBV10-3
CASSLGAQGHNQPQHF TGTGCCAGCAGCTTAGGAGCCCAGGGGCACAATCAGCCCCAGCATTTT few TRBJ1-5 NA 16 TRBV7-2
CSVQTVYGYTF TGCAGCGTGCAGACAGTCTATGGCTACACCTTC NA TRBJ1-2 NA 11 TRBV29-1
CASSEGEGETQYF TGTGCCAGCAGTGAAGGGGAGGGGGAGACCCAGTACTTC few TRBJ2-5 TRBD2 13 TRBV2
CASSFSGPPGERELFF TGTGCCAGCAGTTTTTCCGGACCCCCGGGGGAGAGGGAGCTGTTTTTT NA TRBJ2-2 NA 16 TRBV27
CASSPQQGGKSPLHF TGCGCCAGCAGCCCGCAGCAGGGGGGAAAATCACCCCTCCACTTT few TRBJ1-6 TRBD1 15 TRBV5-1
CASSLTSGGTDTQYF TGTGCCAGCAGTCTGACTAGCGGTGGCACAGATACGCAGTATTTT once TRBJ2-3 TRBD2 15 TRBV28
CAIGTRETTGELFF TGTGCCATAGGGACTCGGGAAACCACCGGGGAGCTGTTTTTT NA TRBJ2-2 NA 14 TRBV10-3
CASSAGQGRNEKLFF TGTGCCAGCAGCGCTGGACAGGGGAGGAATGAAAAACTGTTTTTT few TRBJ1-4 TRBD1 15 TRBV7-3
CASSSITGATSHEQYF TGTGCCAGCAGTTCCATAACAGGGGCCACCAGCCACGAGCAGTACTTC NA TRBJ2-7 TRBD1 16 TRBV27
CASSRRTGLVDEAFF TGTGCCAGTAGTAGAAGGACAGGCCTGGTAGATGAAGCTTTCTTT NA TRBJ1-1 TRBD1 15 TRBV19
CASSLLVSSYEQYF TGTGCCAGCAGCCTCCTCGTGTCGAGCTACGAGCAGTACTTC few TRBJ2-7 NA 14 TRBV7-6
CASGTGRSYEQYF TGTGCCAGCGGGACAGGGAGGTCCTACGAGCAGTACTTC NA TRBJ2-7 TRBD1 13 TRBV7-9
CASSRVPNTEAFF TGTGCCAGTAGTCGGGTCCCGAACACTGAAGCTTTCTTT NA TRBJ1-1 NA 13 TRBV19
CASSLVLQGGHTDTQYF TGCGCCAGCAGCTTGGTTCTACAGGGAGGGCACACAGATACGCAGTATTTT NA TRBJ2-3 NA 17 TRBV5-1
CASRPPGGGNEQYF TGTGCCAGCAGACCACCGGGGGGAGGGAACGAGCAGTACTTC NA TRBJ2-7 TRBD2 14 TRBV28
CASSPQGGGSSKLYF TGTGCCAGCAGCCCCCAGGGGGGTGGGTCTAGCAAGCTGTATTTT NA TRBJ2-3 NA 15 TRBV11-2
CASSFLAEGTYEQYF TGTGCCAGCAGCTTCCTAGCGGAGGGAACCTACGAGCAGTACTTC NA TRBJ2-7 TRBD2 15 TRBV7-8
CSGAITGRETQYF TGCAGCGGGGCTATAACCGGCCGAGAGACCCAGTACTTC NA TRBJ2-5 NA 13 TRBV29-1
CATRQGYTEAFF TGTGCCACCCGACAGGGATACACTGAAGCTTTCTTT NA TRBJ1-1 TRBD1 12 TRBV5-8
CASSDGLGDGANVLTF TGTGCCAGCAGTGACGGTCTAGGGGATGGGGCCAACGTCCTGACTTTC few TRBJ2-6 NA 16 TRBV6-4
CASTMGTGNTEAFF TGTGCCTCCACGATGGGGACAGGGAACACTGAAGCTTTCTTT once TRBJ1-1 TRBD1 14 TRBV27
CASSSAPATLNTGELFF TGTGCCAGCAGCAGCGCCCCCGCGACCCTAAACACCGGGGAGCTGTTTTTT NA TRBJ2-2 NA 17 TRBV7-2
CASSPTGIYNSPLHF TGCGCCAGCAGCCCTACAGGGATCTATAATTCACCCCTCCACTTT NA TRBJ1-6 NA 15 TRBV4-3
CASSVAGASYNEQFF TGTGCCAGCAGCGTGGCAGGGGCCTCCTACAATGAGCAGTTCTTC few TRBJ2-1 NA 15 TRBV9
CATSGGNLGSTDTQYF TGTGCCACCAGCGGGGGCAATCTAGGTTCCACAGATACGCAGTATTTT NA TRBJ2-3 NA 16 TRBV15
CASSEPKGLAGYEQYF TGCGCCAGCAGTGAGCCAAAAGGGCTAGCGGGATACGAGCAGTACTTC NA TRBJ2-7 TRBD2 16 TRBV10-1
CASSLERGGREAFF TGTGCCAGCAGTTTAGAACGGGGGGGACGGGAGGCTTTCTTT once TRBJ1-1 NA 14 TRBV28
CASSPATGGGGYTF TGTGCCAGCAGCCCCGCCACAGGGGGCGGCGGCTACACCTTC once TRBJ1-2 TRBD1 14 TRBV7-2
CASREQGINTEAFF TGTGCCAGCAGAGAACAGGGGATAAACACTGAAGCTTTCTTT NA TRBJ1-1 TRBD1 14 TRBV5-4
CASSGSTEVAFF TGTGCCAGCAGTGGGTCGACAGAGGTAGCTTTCTTT NA TRBJ1-1 NA 12 TRBV2
CASSLAPIVYPWELFF TGTGCCAGCAGCTTAGCGCCTATTGTGTATCCCTGGGAGCTGTTTTTT NA TRBJ2-2 NA 16 TRBV7-9
CASSVGHNYNEQFF TGTGCCAGCAGCGTAGGACATAACTACAATGAGCAGTTCTTC few TRBJ2-1 NA 14 TRBV9